This entry concerns a single TCR beta chain. The data were obtained in a study of blood T cell repertoires in COVID-19. The wider study: COVID-19 samples, acute and convalescent, were from the United States, Italy and Spain. From T cells, B-cell-depleted T cells, or PBMCs came the material, which was cDNA or gDNA.

J was trimmed by 4 bases and V by 6 bases; bases with no gene match: 5. CDR3 size: 13 residues. Per germline, CDR1 LNHDA and CDR2 SQIVND (reference sequence). In the original processing: Reference gene primer amplification in the assay estimated nucleated cell counts. Profiling relied on immunoSEQ multiplex PCR, and the TCRdb table lists in-frame clones only, not all of them. V, J and clone size are taken as reported in that table, and D and trimming were inferred from the DNA itself. The data show a few hundred thousand clones, around 82% seen once. The sequencing sample was made of peripheral blood. The chain combines TRBV19 with TRBJ1-2, with TRBD1 identical over 7 bases. This sequence was found in a woman between 18 and 30 years old with acute or convalescent COVID-19. Here the CDR3 DNA reads TGTGCCAGTAGCAGGACAGGAAGCTATGGCTACACCTTC. Amino acids: CASSRTGSYGYTF. The entire variable domain, with the rest obtained from reference TRBV19 and TRBJ1-2, is as follows: DGGITQSPKYLFRKEGQNVTLSCEQNLNHDAMYWYRQDPGQGLRLIYYSQIVNDFQKGDIAEGYSVSREKKESFPLTVTSAQKNPTAFYLCASSRTGSYGYTFGSGTRLTVV.